This TCR beta chain was found in a study of blood T cell repertoires in COVID-19 (dated by TCRdb to 2018 to 2021). At the level of the whole study: The collaborator samples originated in the United States, Italy and Spain and spanned the acute and convalescent phases of COVID-19. The repertoires were made available in a free public database intended to serve as a resource for research on the immune response to SARS-CoV-2. The dataset comprised deeply sampled blood TCRbeta repertoires from subjects exposed to, actively infected with, or recovered from COVID-19. Nearly every sample came with metadata listing a de-identified subject ID, COVID-19 status, age in years and sex. Samples were obtained from the ongoing ImmuneRACE study (first 160 participants) and from about 1,300 subjects provided by 6 global collaborators. The prospective study material was composed of cDNA or gDNA derived from T cells, B-cell-depleted T cells, or PBMCs. Where available, HLA class I and class II types were obtained from metadata supplied by the sample provider rather than from assay-based typing. General study outcomes and caveats: Clinical and demographic metadata were provided uncurated, with the amount varying by source and participant.

The collaborating institutions used their own protocols to collect whole blood in K2EDTA tubes. Collaborator samples were shipped for TCRbeta analysis as frozen whole blood, isolated PBMCs, or DNA extracted from either sample type. TCRbeta CDR3 regions were amplified from genomic DNA by means of the immunoSEQ Assay, a bias-controlled multiplex PCR. For the original study's pipeline: Within the assay, amplification of reference gene primers was used to estimate how many nucleated cells each sample contained. Sequence reads were collapsed and filtered to measure the absolute abundance of every unique TCRbeta CDR3 rearrangement. For each sample, productive Simpson clonality was calculated by taking the square root of Simpson's diversity index across productive rearrangements. TCRdb carries this immuneACCESS record with in-frame sequences only. Its versions omit some clonotypes, under half of them owing to an unresolved V gene in the studies checked, with the rest unexplained. The V and J calls and clone size are taken from that table; D and trimming were inferred from the DNA. This sample lists 95,000 to 110,000 clones; approximately 80% were detected once. The top ten clonotypes cover roughly 3.4% of the sample.

The CDR3 numbers 14 residues from cysteine through phenylalanine. This entry keeps only the CDR3 DNA: 42 bases, framed from base 1. Trimming costs V 3 bases and J 5 bases, and their ends lie 17 bases apart. The germline V gene (reference sequence) provides CDR1 GTSNPN and CDR2 SVGIG. With regard to this clone: No antigen is known for it. No much larger clone exists at a distance of one base, and base qualities are not known.

This clonotype was obtained from a woman of 80 years or more with active or convalescent COVID-19. The chain couples TRBV30 to TRBJ2-7, with TRBD1 tentatively as D gene (6 bases match). Sequencing was done on a sample of peripheral blood. The CDR3 reads as follows: CAWRKDRVNHEQYF. The DNA sequence is TGTGCCTGGAGGAAGGACAGAGTTAACCACGAGCAGTACTTC.